The 3 T cell receptor beta chains in this list originate from one sample, sequenced in a study of beta chain features in type 1 diabetes. The sequenced template was cDNA made from the entire isolated RNA. Assay: immunoSEQ multiplex PCR; the TCRdb copy retains only in-frame clones and omits some. The sample includes approximately 400,000 clones, more than 12% of them seen just once. The sample was naive CD4+ T cells from blood. The receptor source for this set is a woman between 18 and 29 years old in good health.

The rearrangement uses TRBV14 and TRBJ2-5; 9 bases align to TRBD1. J lost 2 bases, V lost 4 bases, and 20 bases had no gene match. In germline, CDR1 is SGHDN, CDR2 FVKESK. The CDR3 sequence is 20 residues long. The CDR3 DNA is TGTGCCAGCAGCCGCCTAGGACAGGGGAAATCTTACTTCTTTCAAGAGACCCAGTACTTC. Amino acids: CASSRLGQGKSYFFQETQYF.

This clone has more than one count but fewer than ten. This chain connects TRBV4-3 to TRBJ2-3, with D uncertain. CDR3 size: 14 residues. The germline V and J ends were trimmed by 0 bases and 3 bases, with 7 bases remaining between them. Germline values: CDR1 LGHNA, CDR2 YSLEER. CDR3 sequence: CASSQDMRTDTQYF. In nucleotides, the CDR3 is TGCGCCAGCAGCCAAGATATGAGAACAGATACGCAGTATTTT.

V is TRBV10-1 and J is TRBJ2-4; D might be TRBD1 (6 bases). Germline V gene lookup returns CDR1 WNHNN and CDR2 SYGVQD (reference sequence). The CDR3 extends over 15 amino acids. The V end was cut by 9 bases, the J end by 3 bases, with 18 bases between. The CDR3 bases are TGCGCCAGGGAAGACAGGCGCACGGTCAAAAACATTCAGTACTTC. It is translated as CAREDRRTVKNIQYF.